These T cell receptor beta chains were read from a single sample in a study of identical twins. Using its own MiXCR run on the 5' RACE reads, TCRdb lists one record per CDR3 protein. The sample comprises about 520,000 distinct CDR3 sequences, about 20% of which are singletons, and 0.91% rests with the top ten. The same data also went into a second study, on T cells expressing NK-cell markers.

The sample comprised CD4+ T cells sorted from blood. Receptor source: a woman younger than 35 in good health. CDR3s include the opening cysteine and the closing phenylalanine or tryptophan. D genes are given only for firm matches. Clone size is given for some rows only: seen once, a few or many times, or a class if the clone is expanded.

d_gene: NA; j_gene: TRBJ1-6; abundance: NA; v_gene: TRBV7-3; CDR3nt: TGTGCCAGCAGCTTTGTCGGCGCCGGTTCACCCCTCCACTTT; CDR3aa: CASSFVGAGSPLHF
d_gene: TRBD1; j_gene: TRBJ2-5; abundance: few; v_gene: TRBV18; CDR3nt: TGTGCCAGCTCACTGAGAACAGGGGTCGGGGAGACCCAGTACTTC; CDR3aa: CASSLRTGVGETQYF
d_gene: TRBD2; j_gene: TRBJ2-3; abundance: few; v_gene: TRBV20-1; CDR3nt: TGCAGTGCTAGCGGGAGGGCCTCAGATACGCAGTATTTT; CDR3aa: CSASGRASDTQYF
d_gene: NA; j_gene: TRBJ2-7; abundance: NA; v_gene: TRBV5-1; CDR3nt: TGCGCCAGCAGAATGCTATTGGGTCGGGACAACGAGCAGTACTTC; CDR3aa: CASRMLLGRDNEQYF
d_gene: TRBD2; j_gene: TRBJ2-1; abundance: few; v_gene: TRBV5-1; CDR3nt: TGCGCCAGCAGCTTGTCTAGCGGGGCTGTTTACAATGAGCAGTTCTTC; CDR3aa: CASSLSSGAVYNEQFF
d_gene: NA; j_gene: TRBJ1-5; abundance: NA; v_gene: TRBV10-3; CDR3nt: TGTGCCATCAGTGATAATAATGGCGGGAATCAGCCCCAGCATTTT; CDR3aa: CAISDNNGGNQPQHF
d_gene: NA; j_gene: TRBJ2-1; abundance: NA; v_gene: TRBV24-1; CDR3nt: TGTGCCACCAGTGATTTGGATGAAAGCTCCTACAATGAGCAGTTCTTC; CDR3aa: CATSDLDESSYNEQFF
d_gene: NA; j_gene: TRBJ1-2; abundance: few; v_gene: TRBV5-5; CDR3nt: TGTGCCAGCAGCTTAAGTAGCATTTACGGCTACACCTTC; CDR3aa: CASSLSSIYGYTF
d_gene: TRBD1; j_gene: TRBJ1-1; abundance: NA; v_gene: TRBV6-2/TRBV6-3; CDR3nt: TGTGCCAGCAGTATTTTTTGGACAGGAAACACTGAAGCTTTCTTT; CDR3aa: CASSIFWTGNTEAFF
d_gene: TRBD1; j_gene: TRBJ2-7; abundance: few; v_gene: TRBV12-3/TRBV12-4; CDR3nt: TGTGCCAGCAGTTTATCCGTTTACCGGGACAGCTCCTACGAGCAGTACTTC; CDR3aa: CASSLSVYRDSSYEQYF
d_gene: NA; j_gene: TRBJ2-5; abundance: few; v_gene: TRBV27; CDR3nt: TGTGCCAGCAGTTTCAGACAGGTGGGAGAGACCCAGTACTTC; CDR3aa: CASSFRQVGETQYF
d_gene: NA; j_gene: TRBJ1-1; abundance: NA; v_gene: TRBV15; CDR3nt: TGTGCCACCAGCAGAGATGTGGGGGCCACTGAAGCTTTCTTT; CDR3aa: CATSRDVGATEAFF
d_gene: NA; j_gene: TRBJ2-7; abundance: few; v_gene: TRBV2; CDR3nt: TGTGCCAGCAGAAACACTCGGCAGTCCTACGAGCAGTACTTC; CDR3aa: CASRNTRQSYEQYF
d_gene: NA; j_gene: TRBJ2-1; abundance: few; v_gene: TRBV5-1; CDR3nt: TGCGCCAGCAGCTTGGGACCCGCCTCCTACAATGAGCAGTTCTTC; CDR3aa: CASSLGPASYNEQFF
d_gene: NA; j_gene: TRBJ2-7; abundance: once; v_gene: TRBV7-2; CDR3nt: TGTGCCAGCAGCTTCCGGGTGAGCTCCTACGAGCAGTACTTC; CDR3aa: CASSFRVSSYEQYF
d_gene: TRBD1; j_gene: TRBJ1-1; abundance: NA; v_gene: TRBV13; CDR3nt: TGTGCCAGCAGCTTAGGGGGTTGGGACAGAAACACTGAAGCTTTCTTT; CDR3aa: CASSLGGWDRNTEAFF
d_gene: NA; j_gene: TRBJ2-1; abundance: few; v_gene: TRBV10-1; CDR3nt: TGCGCCAGCAGTGAGCACCGCGGGACCAATAAGATCAATGAGCAGTTCTTC; CDR3aa: CASSEHRGTNKINEQFF
d_gene: NA; j_gene: TRBJ2-1; abundance: few; v_gene: TRBV6-5; CDR3nt: TGTGCCAGCAGTTTAAGAGGGGGACTAACGGGAAGGCAGTTCTTC; CDR3aa: CASSLRGGLTGRQFF
d_gene: TRBD1; j_gene: TRBJ2-5; abundance: many; v_gene: TRBV10-3; CDR3nt: TGTGCCATCAGTGAGTCCCAGGGGGTGGAGACCCAGTACTTC; CDR3aa: CAISESQGVETQYF
d_gene: TRBD1; j_gene: TRBJ2-1; abundance: once; v_gene: TRBV2; CDR3nt: TGTGCCAGCGACGGGACAGACATTAATGAGCAGTTCTTC; CDR3aa: CASDGTDINEQFF
d_gene: NA; j_gene: TRBJ1-6; abundance: few; v_gene: TRBV7-9; CDR3nt: TGTGCCAGCACCTACACCGAGGGCAAACCCCTCCACTTT; CDR3aa: CASTYTEGKPLHF
d_gene: NA; j_gene: TRBJ2-7; abundance: NA; v_gene: TRBV29-1; CDR3nt: TGCAGCGCCCAGGGGAGGGGGCTGAGAACTCGTTGGGAGCAGTACTTC; CDR3aa: CSAQGRGLRTRWEQYF
d_gene: NA; j_gene: TRBJ2-1; abundance: NA; v_gene: TRBV7-2; CDR3nt: TGTGCCAGCAGTCTCTTGGTGGACAATGAGCAGTTCTTC; CDR3aa: CASSLLVDNEQFF
d_gene: TRBD1; j_gene: TRBJ2-7; abundance: few; v_gene: TRBV5-6; CDR3nt: TGTGCCAGCAGCCCAAAGACAGGGGCGCCCTACGAGCAGTACTTC; CDR3aa: CASSPKTGAPYEQYF
d_gene: TRBD2; j_gene: TRBJ2-1; abundance: NA; v_gene: TRBV20-1; CDR3nt: TGCAGTGCTATAGGAAAGGGGAGGGCGGATGAGCAGTTCTTC; CDR3aa: CSAIGKGRADEQFF
d_gene: NA; j_gene: TRBJ1-2; abundance: NA; v_gene: TRBV3-1; CDR3nt: TGTGCCAGCAGCCAACTGGACCGCTCTGGAGGCTACACCTTC; CDR3aa: CASSQLDRSGGYTF
d_gene: NA; j_gene: TRBJ1-2; abundance: NA; v_gene: TRBV24-1; CDR3nt: TGTGCCACCAGTGACTCGGTGGGGGCAGGGGTTTCGCACTATGGCTACACCTTC; CDR3aa: CATSDSVGAGVSHYGYTF
d_gene: NA; j_gene: TRBJ2-4; abundance: few; v_gene: TRBV11-2; CDR3nt: TGTGCCAGCAGCTTAGAGAGGGGGGCAGGGATTATTCAGTACTTC; CDR3aa: CASSLERGAGIIQYF
d_gene: NA; j_gene: TRBJ2-7; abundance: once; v_gene: TRBV2; CDR3nt: TGTGCCAGCAGTCAACGCAGACAATTTAGCTCCTACGAGCAGTACTTC; CDR3aa: CASSQRRQFSSYEQYF
d_gene: NA; j_gene: TRBJ2-1; abundance: NA; v_gene: TRBV7-9; CDR3nt: TGTGCCAGCACCGGCGTCGCCGGGACGTCGGCATACAATGAGCAGTTCTTC; CDR3aa: CASTGVAGTSAYNEQFF
d_gene: TRBD1; j_gene: TRBJ2-3; abundance: few; v_gene: TRBV12-3/TRBV12-4; CDR3nt: TGTGCCAGCAGTTCCTTAGGACAGGGGGATACGCAGTATTTT; CDR3aa: CASSSLGQGDTQYF
d_gene: NA; j_gene: TRBJ1-4; abundance: few; v_gene: TRBV12-5; CDR3nt: TGTGCTAGTGGTCCCGGACGGGGAAATGAAAAACTGTTTTTT; CDR3aa: CASGPGRGNEKLFF
d_gene: NA; j_gene: TRBJ2-1; abundance: few; v_gene: TRBV5-6; CDR3nt: TGTGCCAGCAGCTTGAGGGGTACGAAGTTCTTC; CDR3aa: CASSLRGTKFF
d_gene: TRBD2; j_gene: TRBJ2-3; abundance: few; v_gene: TRBV5-6; CDR3nt: TGTGCCAGCAGTGGCGGGGGTGACACAGATACGCAGTATTTT; CDR3aa: CASSGGGDTDTQYF
d_gene: TRBD2; j_gene: TRBJ2-7; abundance: few; v_gene: TRBV5-1; CDR3nt: TGCGCCAGCAGCTTGATCACTAGCGGGACCTACGAGCAGTACTTC; CDR3aa: CASSLITSGTYEQYF
d_gene: TRBD1; j_gene: TRBJ1-3; abundance: NA; v_gene: TRBV10-2; CDR3nt: TGCGCCAGCAGTCTTCCGGGACAGCGCTCTGGAAACACCATATATTTT; CDR3aa: CASSLPGQRSGNTIYF
d_gene: NA; j_gene: TRBJ2-1; abundance: many; v_gene: TRBV20-1; CDR3nt: TGCAGTGCTAGTCGGCGTGGCGGTGAGCAGTTCTTC; CDR3aa: CSASRRGGEQFF
d_gene: TRBD1; j_gene: TRBJ2-1; abundance: NA; v_gene: TRBV27; CDR3nt: TGTGCCAGCAGCCAACAGGGGAAGTCCTACAATGAGCAGTTCTTC; CDR3aa: CASSQQGKSYNEQFF
d_gene: TRBD2; j_gene: TRBJ2-3; abundance: few; v_gene: TRBV20-1; CDR3nt: TGCAGTGCCCAGCCGGGGGGGGAGGGGCTGGATACGCAGTATTTT; CDR3aa: CSAQPGGEGLDTQYF
d_gene: NA; j_gene: TRBJ2-5; abundance: few; v_gene: TRBV10-3; CDR3nt: TGTGCCATCAGTGTTTGGGGAAAAGAAGAGACCCAGTACTTC; CDR3aa: CAISVWGKEETQYF
d_gene: NA; j_gene: TRBJ1-2; abundance: many; v_gene: TRBV12-3/TRBV12-4; CDR3nt: TGTGCCAGCAGTTTAGCGGCCGGCTATGGCTACACCTTC; CDR3aa: CASSLAAGYGYTF
d_gene: NA; j_gene: TRBJ2-2; abundance: NA; v_gene: TRBV5-1; CDR3nt: TGCGCCAGCTACCTACTACAATGGGCCGGGGAGCTGTTTTTT; CDR3aa: CASYLLQWAGELFF
d_gene: NA; j_gene: TRBJ1-1; abundance: NA; v_gene: TRBV20-1; CDR3nt: TGCAGTGCAAGAAAGGTCGGGGTGGTCACTGAAGCTTTCTTT; CDR3aa: CSARKVGVVTEAFF